This T cell receptor (beta chain) was profiled in a study of blood T cells in healthy people across ages. Findings of the study overall: Whereas aged donors had fewer naive CD4+ cells, long-lived donors had more of them and higher diversity. Changes in expanded clonotypes were possibly confounded, as the CMV status of donors was unknown. Percentage of naive T cells showed a strong correlation with TCR beta diversity.

This CDR3 spans 13 amino acids. V was trimmed by 7 bases and J by 0 bases, leaving 10 bases between them. Per germline, CDR1 MNHEY and CDR2 SMNVEV (reference sequence). Sample-barcoded 5' priming and a J-beta primer mix drove a second PCR of roughly 6 to 12 cycles. Using its own MiXCR run on the 5' RACE reads, TCRdb lists one record per CDR3 protein. The sample contains over 1,300,000 distinct CDR3 sequences, roughly 60% of which appear only once. Collection of roughly 9.6 milliliters of peripheral blood was performed for each donor. In regard to this clonotype: Its matching antigen is unknown.

Sequencing was carried out using blood. This clonotype was sampled from a man aged 18-30 years in good health. V and J are TRBV27 and TRBJ2-7; the D gene is possibly TRBD2 (6 bases). The CDR3 region is CASIKAGSYEQYF. The CDR3 region has the DNA TGTGCCAGCATTAAAGCGGGCTCCTACGAGCAGTACTTC.